These T cell receptor beta chains were read from a single sample in a study of CD8 T cells in Susac syndrome. TCRdb re-called the immunoSEQ multiplex PCR reads through MiXCR, storing one row per CDR3 protein. This sample has approximately 190,000 distinct CDR3 sequences, with 95% found just once. Input material: CD8+ T cells from PBMCs. These receptors came from a human donor with Susac syndrome. Each CDR3 is given with its conserved first and last residue. D genes are given only for firm matches. Not all rows give a size; the values are once, few, many and, for expanded clones, a class.

v_call,d_call,clone_size,j_call,cdr3_aa,cdr3_nt
TRBV18,-,-,TRBJ1-4,CASSAREEKLFF,TGTGCCAGCTCGGCGAGGGAAGAAAAACTGTTTTTT
TRBV30,TRBD1,-,TRBJ2-7,CAYSDRAGEQYF,TGTGCCTACTCGGACAGGGCCGGGGAGCAGTACTTC
TRBV12-3/TRBV12-4,-,-,TRBJ2-7,CASSSGVNTYEQYF,TGTGCCAGCAGTTCAGGGGTTAATACCTACGAGCAGTACTTC
TRBV20-1,TRBD2,-,TRBJ2-3,CSARDRDLAGVTGAYEDTQYF,TGCAGTGCTAGAGATCGGGATTTAGCGGGAGTAACAGGGGCTTACGAAGATACGCAGTATTTT
TRBV27,-,-,TRBJ1-3,CASSAGPEIGNTIYF,TGTGCCAGCAGTGCCGGGCCAGAAATCGGAAACACCATATATTTT
TRBV29-1,-,-,TRBJ2-3,CSVDGPDLTDTQYF,TGCAGCGTTGATGGACCAGACCTCACAGATACGCAGTATTTT
TRBV5-1,-,once,TRBJ2-1,CASSLEGMEQFF,TGCGCCAGCAGCTTGGAAGGGATGGAGCAGTTCTTC
TRBV30,-,once,TRBJ2-3,CAWTITGQTTDTQYF,TGTGCCTGGACCATAACAGGACAGACCACAGATACGCAGTATTTT
TRBV15,TRBD2,-,TRBJ2-1,CATSKYTTAGAFNEQFF,TGTGCCACCAGCAAATACACGACGGCGGGAGCGTTCAATGAGCAGTTCTTC
TRBV10-3,-,-,TRBJ2-3,CAIRQAAFTDTQYF,TGTGCCATCCGACAGGCTGCCTTCACAGATACGCAGTATTTT
TRBV20-1,-,-,TRBJ2-1,CSASQDSVISYNEQFF,TGCAGTGCTTCACAAGATTCAGTTATCTCCTACAATGAGCAGTTCTTC
TRBV5-6,-,few,TRBJ2-3,CASSATGTAQYF,TGTGCCAGCAGCGCAACCGGGACGGCGCAGTATTTT
TRBV29-1,-,-,TRBJ2-7,CSVTGALSYEQYF,TGCAGCGTTACCGGGGCTTTAAGCTACGAGCAGTACTTC
TRBV30,-,-,TRBJ1-3,CAWEWGTGNTIYF,TGTGCCTGGGAATGGGGGACAGGAAACACCATATATTTT
TRBV4-1,TRBD2,-,TRBJ2-1,CASSQTSGLGVDEQFF,TGCGCCAGCAGCCAAACTAGCGGTCTTGGAGTGGATGAGCAGTTCTTC
TRBV27,-,-,TRBJ1-5,CASSFINQPQHF,TGTGCCAGCAGTTTTATAAATCAGCCCCAGCATTTT
TRBV27,-,-,TRBJ2-3,CASSVRSAGTQYF,TGTGCCAGCAGCGTGAGGTCCGCAGGTACGCAGTATTTT
TRBV11-2,-,few,TRBJ2-1,CASSLGANEQFF,TGTGCCAGCAGCTTAGGGGCTAATGAGCAGTTCTTC
TRBV5-1,TRBD1,-,TRBJ2-7,CASSLDGQGNEQYF,TGCGCCAGCAGCTTGGACGGACAGGGGAACGAGCAGTACTTC
TRBV2,-,-,TRBJ2-7,CASSETSYEQYF,TGTGCCAGCAGTGAGACTTCCTACGAGCAGTACTTC
TRBV9,TRBD2,-,TRBJ2-7,CASSVGTSGSEQYF,TGTGCCAGCAGCGTAGGGACTAGCGGGAGCGAGCAGTACTTC
TRBV20-1,-,-,TRBJ1-4,CSARGLGEKLFF,TGCAGTGCTAGAGGGCTGGGAGAAAAACTGTTTTTT
TRBV2,TRBD1,once,TRBJ1-1,CASTGGIEAFF,TGTGCCAGTACAGGGGGAATCGAAGCTTTCTTT
TRBV12-5,-,-,TRBJ2-2,CASATPNTANTGELFF,TGTGCTAGTGCTACGCCAAATACGGCGAACACCGGGGAGCTGTTTTTT
TRBV27,TRBD1,-,TRBJ2-7,CASSLGTGVREQYF,TGTGCCAGCAGTTTAGGGACAGGCGTGCGAGAGCAGTACTTC
TRBV27,-,few,TRBJ2-2,CASSLGVTGELFF,TGTGCCAGCAGTTTAGGGGTTACCGGGGAGCTGTTTTTT
TRBV2,TRBD1,-,TRBJ1-2,CASSEFPPAGGFSDGYTF,TGTGCCAGCAGTGAATTTCCCCCCGCAGGGGGTTTTTCGGATGGCTACACCTTC
TRBV20-1,-,-,TRBJ1-5,CSARAGSYSNQPQHF,TGCAGTGCTAGAGCTGGGAGTTATAGCAATCAGCCCCAGCATTTT
TRBV4-1,-,-,TRBJ1-1,CASSQVQGGYTEAFF,TGCGCCAGCAGCCAAGTTCAGGGTGGGTACACTGAAGCTTTCTTT
TRBV9,TRBD2,-,TRBJ2-1,CASSVDGGGNNEQFF,TGTGCCAGCAGCGTAGATGGGGGAGGGAACAATGAGCAGTTCTTC
TRBV5-4,-,-,TRBJ2-3,CASSFSGDSTDTQYF,TGTGCCAGCAGCTTCTCCGGGGATAGCACAGATACGCAGTATTTT
TRBV7-2,TRBD2,-,TRBJ2-7,CASSLVTSGRSVQYF,TGTGCCAGCAGCTTAGTGACTAGCGGGAGAAGTGTGCAGTACTTC
TRBV23-1,-,-,TRBJ2-4,CASSRRRKLAKNIQYF,TGCGCCAGCAGTCGGCGGCGTAAACTAGCCAAAAACATTCAGTACTTC
TRBV30,-,once,TRBJ1-5,CAWSVGGDQPQHF,TGTGCCTGGAGTGTGGGGGGGGATCAGCCCCAGCATTTT
TRBV5-1,-,-,TRBJ2-3,CASSLDGTPNTDTQYF,TGCGCCAGCAGCTTGGATGGGACGCCGAACACAGATACGCAGTATTTT
TRBV28,TRBD2,-,TRBJ2-5,CASSRRTPAGSETQYF,TGTGCCAGCAGTCGACGGACGCCAGCGGGATCCGAGACCCAGTACTTC
TRBV2,-,-,TRBJ2-1,CASSDEEGALNEQFF,TGTGCCAGCAGTGACGAGGAGGGGGCCCTCAATGAGCAGTTCTTC
TRBV28,-,-,TRBJ2-3,CASSLVSRADTQYF,TGTGCCAGCAGTTTAGTCAGTAGGGCGGATACGCAGTATTTT
TRBV11-2,-,-,TRBJ1-1,CASSLELFVTEAFF,TGTGCCAGCAGCTTAGAGCTGTTTGTGACTGAAGCTTTCTTT
TRBV5-1,-,-,TRBJ1-1,CASSQSRATEAFF,TGCGCCAGCAGCCAATCCAGGGCCACTGAAGCTTTCTTT
TRBV15,-,-,TRBJ2-7,CATSRAGGEQYF,TGTGCCACCAGCAGAGCGGGTGGAGAGCAGTACTTC
TRBV9,TRBD1,-,TRBJ2-7,CASSVGQGISSYEQYF,TGTGCCAGCAGCGTAGGACAGGGTATCAGCTCCTACGAGCAGTACTTC
TRBV20-1,TRBD2,-,TRBJ2-3,CSAPLAGGTDTQYF,TGCAGTGCTCCCCTAGCGGGAGGCACAGATACGCAGTATTTT
TRBV27,-,-,TRBJ1-5,CASSLLPGSQPQHF,TGTGCCAGCAGTTTATTACCAGGTAGTCAGCCCCAGCATTTT
TRBV11-2,-,once,TRBJ2-5,CASSLDPGLTQETQYF,TGTGCCAGCAGCTTAGACCCGGGACTCACCCAGGAGACCCAGTACTTC